These T cell receptor beta chains were read from a single sample in a study of persistence of HIV-infected CD4 T cells. TCRdb's copy holds only in-frame clones and misses some; the assay was immunoSEQ multiplex PCR. The sample contains 15,000 to 20,000 clones, roughly 74% of which appear only once. These receptors are not linked to any known antigen. Sequenced here: CD4+ T cells sorted from PBMCs after 18-hour stimulation, sampled from a patient who received antiretroviral therapy. These receptors originate from an adult man with HIV who was CMV-seropositive. The CDR3 runs from the conserved cysteine through the conserved F or W. A D gene is named only where the DNA matches it firmly. Expanded clones are given a class, and other clones once, few, many or no size at all.

d_call: TRBD1
j_call: TRBJ1-4
clone_size: NA
v_call: TRBV4-1
cdr3_aa: CASSHDGDRAGEKLFF
cdr3_nt: TGCGCCAGCAGCCATGATGGGGACAGGGCCGGTGAAAAACTGTTTTTT

d_call: TRBD1
j_call: TRBJ1-2
clone_size: NA
v_call: TRBV5-8
cdr3_aa: CASSFGQGATLSYTF
cdr3_nt: TGTGCCAGCAGCTTCGGACAGGGGGCAACCCTAAGCTACACCTTC

d_call: TRBD2
j_call: TRBJ2-1
clone_size: NA
v_call: TRBV11-3
cdr3_aa: CASSLSGGGVLNEQFF
cdr3_nt: TGTGCCAGCAGCTTATCCGGCGGGGGAGTACTCAATGAGCAGTTCTTC

d_call: TRBD1
j_call: TRBJ2-7
clone_size: NA
v_call: TRBV10-3
cdr3_aa: CAISGSTGVGSEQYF
cdr3_nt: TGTGCCATCAGTGGGTCCACAGGGGTCGGAAGCGAGCAGTACTTC

d_call: NA
j_call: TRBJ2-1
clone_size: NA
v_call: TRBV28
cdr3_aa: CASSLRGYEQFF
cdr3_nt: TGTGCCAGCAGTCTGAGAGGTTATGAGCAGTTCTTC

d_call: NA
j_call: TRBJ2-7
clone_size: NA
v_call: TRBV19
cdr3_aa: CASSNGLLSSYEQYF
cdr3_nt: TGTGCCAGTAGTAACGGACTCTTGAGCTCCTACGAGCAGTACTTC

d_call: NA
j_call: TRBJ2-6
clone_size: NA
v_call: TRBV5-8
cdr3_aa: CASSPDSTGANVLTF
cdr3_nt: TGTGCCAGCAGCCCCGACTCGACTGGGGCCAACGTCCTGACTTTC

d_call: TRBD2
j_call: TRBJ2-2
clone_size: NA
v_call: TRBV19
cdr3_aa: CASFLRGTANTGELFF
cdr3_nt: TGTGCCAGTTTTTTGCGGGGGACCGCGAACACCGGGGAGCTGTTTTTT

d_call: NA
j_call: TRBJ1-2
clone_size: NA
v_call: TRBV11-3
cdr3_aa: CASIYRGGWVGQF
cdr3_nt: TGTGCCAGCATCTACCGGGGCGGGTGGGTAGGCCAGTTC

d_call: NA
j_call: TRBJ1-3
clone_size: NA
v_call: TRBV18
cdr3_aa: CASSPPTGSGSRDSGNTIYF
cdr3_nt: TGTGCCAGCTCACCCCCTACAGGGAGCGGCTCTCGGGACTCTGGAAACACCATATATTTT

d_call: TRBD1
j_call: TRBJ1-2
clone_size: NA
v_call: TRBV2
cdr3_aa: CAGTRQGAQYGYTF
cdr3_nt: TGTGCCGGCACCAGACAGGGGGCGCAATATGGCTACACCTTC

d_call: NA
j_call: TRBJ2-7
clone_size: NA
v_call: TRBV10-3
cdr3_aa: CAISVDPIYEQYF
cdr3_nt: TGTGCCATCAGTGTCGACCCAATCTACGAGCAGTACTTC

d_call: NA
j_call: TRBJ1-5
clone_size: NA
v_call: TRBV24-1
cdr3_aa: CATSDGTSPVGQPQHF
cdr3_nt: TGTGCCACCAGTGATGGGACTTCTCCGGTGGGTCAGCCCCAGCATTTT

d_call: NA
j_call: TRBJ2-5
clone_size: NA
v_call: TRBV5-1
cdr3_aa: CASSGAIRETQYF
cdr3_nt: TGCGCCAGCAGCGGGGCCATCCGGGAGACCCAGTACTTC

d_call: TRBD1
j_call: TRBJ1-4
clone_size: NA
v_call: TRBV5-3
cdr3_aa: CARSFRDRGEKLFF
cdr3_nt: TGTGCCAGAAGCTTCCGGGACAGGGGGGAAAAACTGTTTTTT

d_call: NA
j_call: TRBJ2-2
clone_size: NA
v_call: TRBV4-2
cdr3_aa: CASSQETASGGNTGELFF
cdr3_nt: TGTGCCAGCAGCCAGGAAACCGCGAGCGGCGGCAACACCGGGGAGCTGTTTTTT

d_call: NA
j_call: TRBJ1-2
clone_size: NA
v_call: TRBV6-6
cdr3_aa: CASSLPSSAAANYGYTF
cdr3_nt: TGTGCCAGCAGTCTCCCATCGTCGGCGGCCGCTAACTATGGCTACACCTTC

d_call: NA
j_call: TRBJ2-7
clone_size: NA
v_call: TRBV11-2
cdr3_aa: CASSLDQVTYEQYF
cdr3_nt: TGTGCCAGCAGCTTAGATCAGGTGACCTACGAGCAGTACTTC

d_call: NA
j_call: TRBJ2-7
clone_size: NA
v_call: TRBV18
cdr3_aa: CASSPNRDTYEQYF
cdr3_nt: TGTGCCAGCTCGCCTAACCGGGACACCTACGAGCAGTACTTC

d_call: NA
j_call: TRBJ1-1
clone_size: NA
v_call: TRBV7-3
cdr3_aa: CASSLNKNTEAFF
cdr3_nt: TGTGCCAGCAGCTTAAATAAGAACACTGAAGCTTTCTTT

d_call: TRBD1
j_call: TRBJ2-7
clone_size: once
v_call: TRBV6-5
cdr3_aa: CASSYSTGAPYEQYF
cdr3_nt: TGTGCCAGCAGTTACTCGACAGGGGCGCCCTACGAGCAGTACTTC

d_call: TRBD2
j_call: TRBJ2-5
clone_size: once
v_call: TRBV2
cdr3_aa: CASRGAGGKETQYF
cdr3_nt: TGTGCCAGCAGGGGGGCGGGGGGGAAAGAGACCCAGTACTTC

d_call: TRBD1
j_call: TRBJ2-7
clone_size: NA
v_call: TRBV27
cdr3_aa: CASSSSGTGEYEQYF
cdr3_nt: TGTGCCAGCAGTTCGTCCGGGACAGGGGAATACGAGCAGTACTTC

d_call: NA
j_call: TRBJ2-7
clone_size: NA
v_call: TRBV11-1
cdr3_aa: CASSGLSYEQYF
cdr3_nt: TGTGCCAGCAGCGGTCTCTCCTACGAGCAGTACTTC

d_call: NA
j_call: TRBJ1-1
clone_size: NA
v_call: TRBV6-5
cdr3_aa: CAGRLEGTEAFF
cdr3_nt: TGTGCCGGCCGCCTTGAGGGCACTGAAGCTTTCTTT

d_call: NA
j_call: TRBJ1-1
clone_size: NA
v_call: TRBV2
cdr3_aa: CASCRLGNSEAFF
cdr3_nt: TGTGCCAGTTGTAGATTGGGTAACTCTGAAGCTTTCTTT

d_call: NA
j_call: TRBJ2-1
clone_size: NA
v_call: TRBV19
cdr3_aa: CASSMDTRYNEQFF
cdr3_nt: TGTGCCAGTAGTATGGACACTCGCTACAATGAGCAGTTCTTC

d_call: NA
j_call: TRBJ2-1
clone_size: NA
v_call: TRBV6-5
cdr3_aa: CASSYSGAALKEQFF
cdr3_nt: TGTGCCAGCAGTTACTCAGGGGCTGCTTTGAAGGAGCAGTTCTTC